This T cell receptor (beta chain) came from a study of Graves' ophthalmopathy and Graves' hyperthyroidism (dated by TCRdb to the late 2010s). A note on the overall study: Peripheral blood samples were taken at the time of initial diagnosis, before any treatment was given. The study used TCR beta repertoire signatures to distinguish Graves' ophthalmopathy from Graves' hyperthyroidism and to predict progression to ophthalmopathy. In total, over 130 blood samples were TCR-sequenced: approximately 40 ophthalmopathy, over 70 hyperthyroidism and some 17 hyperthyroidism-to-ophthalmopathy patients. To explore V-J signatures that separate ophthalmopathy from hyperthyroidism, a discovery set of about a hundred patients was enrolled, consisting of about 45 with ophthalmopathy and roughly 59 with stable hyperthyroidism. An independent validation cohort comprised about 20 hyperthyroidism patients and 15 to 17 patients who later progressed from hyperthyroidism to ophthalmopathy. T-cell repertoires of thyroid tissue and blood were compared in a handful of hyperthyroidism patients. Once sampling was done, hyperthyroidism patients were given methimazole at a starting dose of 30 mg daily, while ophthalmopathy patients were given high-dose intravenous methylprednisolone. The roughly 90 discovery patients were divided at random into training and test sets in a 7:3 ratio. What the authors observed across the whole study: No statistical method was used to predetermine the sample size, and group allocation was not hidden from the investigators. In cross-validation, the 13-signature model distinguished ophthalmopathy from stable hyperthyroidism with nearly 90% sensitivity and 81.08% specificity, while in the test set the corresponding values were approximately 80% and 75%. In validation, the model predicted ophthalmopathy progression with about 71% sensitivity and around 72% specificity; roughly eleven predicted patients were CT-confirmed with GO in a median of around 6 months. Most expanded thyroid clonotypes with a frequency above 0.001 also appeared in blood, which suggests that blood repertoires may reflect the immune response in the thyroid.

TCR beta CDR3 regions were amplified from RNA transcripts for repertoire sequencing. A first-round RT-PCR used HTBI primers with the Qiagen OneStep RT-PCR kit, followed by a second-round multiplex PCR, size selection and purification. Libraries were sequenced on an Illumina HiSeq2000 using paired-end 100 bp reads. The paper's processing steps were these. Reads were processed with SOAPnuke, discarding reads with adapters, uncalled bases, mean Phred below 15, or no exact constant-primer or identifier match. COPE v1.2.5 was used to merge the high-quality paired reads. Clonotypes were defined as unique nucleotide sequences and were aligned to IMGT TRB V, D and J references using MiTCR v1.1. Only V-J combinations with frequency above 0.0001 were analysed, covering approximately 99% of repertoires. For each V-J combination, a TCR clonal expansion and chaos score was defined as F50 clonal expansion divided by the chaos observed in the TCRdist matrix. Features were reduced by Welch's t-statistics and random forest to around 14 V-J combinations, which fed a naive Bayes classifier. Thyroid-blood repertoire similarity was quantified with the Morisita-Horn index. TCRdb reanalyzed the raw reads on its own, using fastp at Q25 for trimming and MiXCR for clone calling, and kept in-frame beta chains. Under each unique CDR3 protein, matching rows form one entry showing the most common genes and DNA. TCRdb's processing, not the authors' own work, is the source of the V and J calls. The sample has roughly 170,000 distinct CDR3 sequences on record, 35% to 45% of them singletons. Around 8.9% of the sample goes to the ten largest clones.

This clonotype was seen once. This clone's antigen is unknown. Base qualities are not recorded, but no much larger clone differs from it by a single base. One read yields weak evidence. Ophthalmopathy patients had moderately to severely active disease, Clinical Activity Score of at least 3, NOSPECS grade of at least 4, and disease duration under 3 months. Patients with other autoimmune diseases, uncontrolled infections, pregnancy or lactation were excluded. Clinical symptoms, serum thyroxine, TRAb, thyroid ultrasound and orbital computed tomography formed the basis of the diagnosis. Using Ficoll-Paque density gradient centrifugation, PBMCs were isolated from about 9.2 ml of fresh peripheral blood. Total RNA was extracted using Trizol reagent, and RNA quality was checked on an Agilent 2100 Bioanalyzer. Reading the germline V gene gives CDR1 MNHEY and CDR2 SVGEGT. V is trimmed back by 6 bases and J by 0 bases, and the junction contains 14 bases that no gene match accounts for. Including the terminal cysteine and phenylalanine, the CDR3 comprises 19 residues. Just the 57-base CDR3 DNA is kept, in frame starting at base 1.

The clonotype originates from a man in his thirties or forties with Graves' ophthalmopathy. Donor details come from another sample of the same person, matched by shared clones. This sequence uses TRBV6-2 or TRBV6-3 and TRBJ2-7, with TRBD2 matching 13 junction bases. The sample taken for sequencing was peripheral blood. The CDR3 region: CASRPWGLAGIRSSYEQYF. The DNA sequence reads TGTGCCAGCAGACCCTGGGGACTAGCGGGAATAAGGAGCTCCTACGAGCAGTACTTC.